The 18 T cell receptor beta chains in this list originate from one sample, sequenced in a study of blood T cell repertoires in COVID-19. Some clones are missing from TCRdb's copy, which holds only in-frame ones; the method was immunoSEQ multiplex PCR. Of about 140,000 clones listed, around nine tenths are singletons. The specimen sequenced was peripheral blood. The receptors were sampled from a man aged 55 to 69 with active or convalescent COVID-19.

This sequence joins TRBV5-6 and TRBJ1-1, with D tentatively TRBD1 (5 bases). Germline CDR1 and CDR2: SGHDT and YYEEEE. This CDR3 has 16 residues. V was pared by 1 base and J by 1 base, with 14 bases between. Written as DNA, the CDR3 is TGTGCCAGCAGCTTGAGAGGCTGGACACAGAACACTGAAGCTTTCTTT. It codes for CASSLRGWTQNTEAFF.

The V call is TRBV2, the J call TRBJ1-6; 7 nucleotides line up with TRBD1. The CDR3 totals 12 residues. Germline-derived CDR1 and CDR2 are SNHLY and FYNNEI. Germline trimming cut 9 bases from V and 7 bases from J; bases unmatched to any gene: 3. As DNA, the CDR3 is TGTGCCAGGGGACAGACGAATTCACCCCTCCACTTT. Its protein product is CARGQTNSPLHF.

This chain uses TRBV28 with TRBJ1-2; 10 bases align to TRBD1. The CDR3 consists of 15 residues. V was clipped by 7 bases and J by 1 base; unmatched bases: 6. CDR1 MDHEN and CDR2 SYDVKM come from the germline V gene. The CDR3 sequence is CASNTRTGGNYGYTF. DNA of the CDR3: TGTGCCAGCAACACCCGGACAGGGGGTAACTATGGCTACACCTTC.

This chain uses TRBV10-3 with TRBJ1-6, with D uncertain. This CDR3 contains 14 residues. Per germline, CDR1 ENHRY and CDR2 SYGVKD. Between the trimmed V and J ends, which lost 8 bases and 9 bases, there was a span of 17 bases. Here the CDR3 DNA reads TGTGCCATCGGGCGGAGGGATGGATCTTCACCCCTCCACTTT. Translating gives CAIGRRDGSSPLHF.

The chain is built from TRBV2 and TRBJ2-2; D possibly corresponds to TRBD2 (6 bases). The CDR3 extends over 16 amino acids. The V and J ends lost 1 base and 2 bases respectively, with 11 bases between them. Germline V gives CDR1 SNHLY, CDR2 FYNNEI. Here the CDR3 reads CASSEGLAINTGELFF. CDR3 in DNA: TGTGCCAGCAGTGAAGGCCTAGCGATAAACACCGGGGAGCTGTTTTTT.

V gene TRBV27 combines with J gene TRBJ1-1; tentatively, D is TRBD1 (6 bases). This CDR3 contains 17 residues. The ends were cut back, 2 bases at V and 0 bases at J, with 16 bases in the middle. Germline assignment: CDR1 MNHEY and CDR2 SMNVEV (reference sequence). The CDR3 sequence is CASSLGVDRFMNTEAFF. CDR3 bases: TGTGCCAGCAGTTTAGGGGTTGACAGGTTCATGAACACTGAAGCTTTCTTT.

The V call is TRBV7-3, the J call TRBJ2-1; TRBD2 agrees at 11 bases. Germline CDR1 is SGHTA and CDR2 is FQGTGA. With 2 bases clipped from V and 6 bases from J, the junction kept 3 bases outside the gene matches. The CDR3 sequence is 15 residues long. The DNA for the CDR3 is TGTGCCAGCAGCTTAGCCCTAGCGGGAGGCAATGAGCAGTTCTTC. This codes for CASSLALAGGNEQFF.

This chain connects TRBV11-2 to TRBJ2-7, with 7 bases aligning to TRBD1. Trimming cost V 1 base and J 4 bases; bases outside gene matches: 4. Germline-derived CDR1 and CDR2 are SGHAT and FQNNGV. The CDR3 loop spans 14 amino acids. CDR3 sequence reads: CASSLGQGRYEQYF. CDR3 bases: TGTGCCAGCAGCTTAGGACAGGGCCGGTACGAGCAGTACTTC.

The chain recombines TRBV21-1 with TRBJ2-7; the DNA was not used to check the table's D call, TRBD2. TRBV21-1 is labeled a pseudogene. The CDR3 runs to 15 residues. The CDR3 DNA follows: TGTGCCAGCAGCATCCATACACGGGGGTTCAACGAGCAGTACTTC. Its translation: CASSIHTRGFNEQYF.

V and J are TRBV25-1 and TRBJ1-4; D ambiguous. V was clipped by 4 bases and J by 4 bases, with 16 bases between them. The CDR3 length is 16 residues. Germline lookup yields CDR1 MGHDK and CDR2 SYGVNS. The CDR3 is CASSAHGPGNNEKLFF. Here the CDR3 DNA reads TGTGCCAGCAGTGCTCATGGTCCTGGCAATAATGAAAAACTGTTTTTT. The full variable domain, rest sourced from reference TRBV25-1 and TRBJ1-4, is EADIYQTPRYLVIGTGKKITLECSQTMGHDKMYWYQQDPGMELHLIHYSYGVNSTEKGDLSSESTVSRIRTEHFPLTLESARPSHTSQYLCASSAHGPGNNEKLFFGSGTQLSVL.

The chain recombines TRBV5-4 with TRBJ1-2, with D hard to call. The germline V and J ends were trimmed by 1 base and 1 base, with 8 bases remaining between them. Looked up from germline, CDR1 is SGHNT and CDR2 is YYREEE (reference sequence). The CDR3 totals 14 residues. This CDR3 is CASSLSSVNYGYTF. The CDR3 DNA reads as TGTGCCAGCAGCTTGAGCTCCGTTAACTATGGCTACACCTTC.

The J gene is TRBJ2-1, the V gene TRBV27; 9 bases align to TRBD2. The J segment lost 5 bases and the V segment lost 6 bases, leaving 11 bases of the junction unmatched. CDR1 is MNHEY and CDR2 is SMNVEV in the germline V gene (reference sequence). The CDR3 runs to 16 residues. In nucleotides, the CDR3 is TGTGCCAGCAGGGGGCATGAGACTAGCGGTAACAATGAGCAGTTCTTC. The encoded protein is CASRGHETSGNNEQFF.

This rearrangement joins TRBV19 to TRBJ1-1; 11 nucleotides line up with TRBD1. V lost 6 bases, J lost 5 bases, and 11 bases stayed unmatched. Per germline, CDR1 LNHDA and CDR2 SQIVND (reference sequence). The CDR3 runs 16 residues. CDR3 region: CASRRPTGTGGTEAFF. CDR3 nucleotide sequence: TGTGCCAGTAGGAGACCGACCGGGACAGGGGGGACTGAAGCTTTCTTT.

The chain employs TRBV5-1 and TRBJ2-7, with D possibly matching TRBD2 (6 bases). The CDR3 has 15 amino acids. Germline V gives CDR1 SGHRS, CDR2 YFSETQ. V lost 4 bases and J lost 3, with 17 bases in between. CDR3 region: CASSRGTSGDYEQYF. As DNA, the CDR3 is TGCGCCAGCAGCCGCGGGACTTCGGGCGACTACGAGCAGTACTTC.

The chain couples TRBV5-1 to TRBJ1-3; D not certain. V was trimmed by 0 bases and J by 0 bases, leaving 7 bases between them. Germline CDR1 and CDR2: SGHRS and YFSETQ. This CDR3 region has 15 residues. CDR3 coding DNA: TGCGCCAGCAGCTTGGGTCGCTACTCTGGAAACACCATATATTTT. This translates into CASSLGRYSGNTIYF.

The chain has TRBV19 and TRBJ1-5; tentative D call: TRBD1 (6 bases). Germline V gives CDR1 LNHDA, CDR2 SQIVND (reference sequence). The CDR3 runs to 14 residues. Trimming took off 6 bases at V and 2 bases at J, with 11 bases between the two ends. CDR3: CASRIGQRNQPQHF. DNA for the CDR3: TGTGCCAGTAGGATCGGACAGCGCAATCAGCCCCAGCATTTT.

The rearrangement links TRBV7-2 to TRBJ2-7; 9 bases line up with TRBD2. Trimming cost V 4 bases and J 4 bases; bases outside gene matches: 8. This CDR3 has 15 amino acids. CDR1 and CDR2 from the germline V gene are SGHTA and FQGNSA. CDR3 amino acids: CASSYLRLADYEQYF. The CDR3, as DNA: TGTGCCAGCAGCTACCTACGACTAGCGGATTACGAGCAGTACTTC.

Only a few counts were recorded for this clone. V and J are TRBV6-2 or TRBV6-3 and TRBJ2-1; a weak D match, TRBD1 (6 bases). This CDR3 has 15 amino acids. Germline loops: CDR1 MNHEY, CDR2 SVGEGT. V gave up 5 bases and J gave up 1 base, with 12 bases separating them. The CDR3: CASSQTGRSYNEQFF. The CDR3 nucleotides read TGTGCCAGCAGTCAAACAGGGAGATCCTACAATGAGCAGTTCTTC.